Listed here is a single TCR beta chain. As yet, its antigen is unknown. CDR1 and CDR2 from the germline V gene are SGHTA and FQGTGA. CDR3 length: 13 amino acids. The V end was cut by 5 bases, the J end by 6 bases, with 14 bases between. The library protocol tagged individual cDNA molecules with unique molecular identifiers. TCRdb reprocessed the 5' RACE reads with MiXCR, giving one entry per CDR3 protein. The sample gives approximately 110,000 distinct CDR3 sequences, about 15% of which show up once; less than 25% is in the top ten. This record belongs to a study of early T cells in non-severe SARS-CoV-2 infection. Study information: Unsorted whole-blood RNA was sequenced in bulk, leaving chains unpaired.

General study results and limits: VDJdb-based matching was biased toward anti-spike CD8 responses and missed private and CD4 specificities.

The sequenced sample consisted of whole blood. This clonotype originated in an adult who was a healthcare worker with PCR-confirmed SARS-CoV-2 infection or an uninfected control (not recorded which). The chain has TRBV7-3 and TRBJ2-7; tentative D call: TRBD2 (5 bases). This chain's CDR3 is CASSTDGESEQYF. In DNA, the CDR3 is TGTGCCAGCAGCACGGACGGGGAAAGCGAGCAGTACTTC.